The clone carrying this T cell receptor (beta chain) was detected only a few times. V was cut by 2 bases and J by 8 bases, with 16 bases left in between. Germline V gene lookup returns CDR1 LNHDA and CDR2 SQIVND (reference sequence). This CDR3 region has 16 residues. Sequencing used immunoSEQ multiplex PCR; TCRdb keeps in-frame clones, though not all of them. This sample has about 140,000 clones, with around four fifths found just once. Enrolled through a virtual design, the participants were between roughly 18 and 90 years of age and came from under 30 US areas. Participants' reported clinical history set cohort assignment. The data originate from a study of blood T cell repertoires in COVID-19. Study background: The United States, Italy and Spain supplied acute and convalescent COVID-19 samples.

This clonotype was sampled from a man aged 65 to 85 who had been exposed to COVID-19. The gene calls are TRBV19 and TRBJ1-6; D is perhaps TRBD1 (6 bases). The sequenced sample was PBMCs or T cells enriched from blood (not recorded which). CDR3 region: CASSISNTGSHSPLHF. CDR3 coding DNA: TGTGCCAGTAGTATAAGTAATACAGGGTCGCATTCACCCCTCCACTTT.